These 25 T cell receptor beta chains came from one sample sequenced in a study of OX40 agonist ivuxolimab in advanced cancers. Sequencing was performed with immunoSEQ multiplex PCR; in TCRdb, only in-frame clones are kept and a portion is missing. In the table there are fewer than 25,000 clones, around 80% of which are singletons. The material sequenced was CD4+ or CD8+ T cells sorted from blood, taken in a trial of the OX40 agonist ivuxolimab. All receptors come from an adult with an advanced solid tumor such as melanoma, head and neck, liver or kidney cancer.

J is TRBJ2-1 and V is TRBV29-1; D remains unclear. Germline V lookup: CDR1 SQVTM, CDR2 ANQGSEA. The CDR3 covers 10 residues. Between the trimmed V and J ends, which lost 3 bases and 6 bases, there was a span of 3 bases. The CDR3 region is CSVDVNEQFF. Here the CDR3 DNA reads TGCAGCGTTGACGTCAATGAGCAGTTCTTC.

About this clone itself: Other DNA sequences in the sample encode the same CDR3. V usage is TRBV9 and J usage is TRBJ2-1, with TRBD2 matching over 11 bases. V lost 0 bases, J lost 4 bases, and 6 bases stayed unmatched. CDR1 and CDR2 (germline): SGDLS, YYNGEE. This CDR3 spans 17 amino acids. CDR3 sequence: CASSVGTSGGPYNEQFF. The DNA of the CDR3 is TGTGCCAGCAGCGTAGGTACTAGCGGGGGACCTTACAATGAGCAGTTCTTC.

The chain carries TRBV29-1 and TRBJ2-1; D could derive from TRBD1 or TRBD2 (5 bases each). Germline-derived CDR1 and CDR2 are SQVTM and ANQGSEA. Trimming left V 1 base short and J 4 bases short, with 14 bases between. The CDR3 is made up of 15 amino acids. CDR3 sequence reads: CSVEGDQNNYNEQFF. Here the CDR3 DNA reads TGCAGCGTTGAAGGGGACCAAAATAATTACAATGAGCAGTTCTTC.

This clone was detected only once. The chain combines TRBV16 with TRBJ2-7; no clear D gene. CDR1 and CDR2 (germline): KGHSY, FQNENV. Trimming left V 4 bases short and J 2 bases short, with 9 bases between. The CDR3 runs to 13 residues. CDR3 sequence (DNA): TGTGCCAGCAGCCGGACGGCTACCTACGAGCAGTACTTC. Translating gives CASSRTATYEQYF.

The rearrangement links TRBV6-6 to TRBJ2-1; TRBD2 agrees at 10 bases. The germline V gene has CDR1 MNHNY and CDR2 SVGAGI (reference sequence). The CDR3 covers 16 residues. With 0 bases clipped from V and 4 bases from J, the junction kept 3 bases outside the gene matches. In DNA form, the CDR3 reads TGTGCCAGCAGTTACTCAAGCGGGGGGGTTTACAATGAGCAGTTCTTC. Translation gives CASSYSSGGVYNEQFF.

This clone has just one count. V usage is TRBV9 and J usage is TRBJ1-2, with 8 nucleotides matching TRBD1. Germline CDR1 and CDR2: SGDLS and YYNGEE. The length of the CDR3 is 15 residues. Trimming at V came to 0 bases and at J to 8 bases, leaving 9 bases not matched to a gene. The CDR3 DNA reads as TGTGCCAGCAGCGTAGCCAGACAGGGGAGGAGCGGCTACACCTTC. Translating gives CASSVARQGRSGYTF. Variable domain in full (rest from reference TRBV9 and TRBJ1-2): DSGVTQTPKHLITATGQRVTLRCSPRSGDLSVYWYQQSLDQGLQFLIQYYNGEERAKGNILERFSAQQFPDLHSELNLSSLELGDSALYFCASSVARQGRSGYTFGSGTRLTVV.

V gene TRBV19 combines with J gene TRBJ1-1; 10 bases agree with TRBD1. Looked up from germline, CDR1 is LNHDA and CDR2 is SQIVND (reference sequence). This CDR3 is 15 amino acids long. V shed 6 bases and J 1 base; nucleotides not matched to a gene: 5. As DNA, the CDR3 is TGTGCCAGTAGATGGACAGGGGGTGAGAACACTGAAGCTTTCTTT. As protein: CASRWTGGENTEAFF. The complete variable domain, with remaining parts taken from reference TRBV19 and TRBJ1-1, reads DGGITQSPKYLFRKEGQNVTLSCEQNLNHDAMYWYRQDPGQGLRLIYYSQIVNDFQKGDIAEGYSVSREKKESFPLTVTSAQKNPTAFYLCASRWTGGENTEAFFGQGTRLTVV.

This CDR3 reads CASSQRSGTGVRETQYF. The CDR3 DNA reads as TGCGCCAGCAGCCAACGATCAGGGACAGGGGTAAGGGAGACCCAGTACTTC. The V and J genes are TRBV5-1 and TRBJ2-5; 10 positions match TRBD1. Trimming took 4 bases from V and 5 from J; bases not matched to a gene: 14. Looked up from germline, CDR1 is SGHRS and CDR2 is YFSETQ. CDR3 size: 17 residues.

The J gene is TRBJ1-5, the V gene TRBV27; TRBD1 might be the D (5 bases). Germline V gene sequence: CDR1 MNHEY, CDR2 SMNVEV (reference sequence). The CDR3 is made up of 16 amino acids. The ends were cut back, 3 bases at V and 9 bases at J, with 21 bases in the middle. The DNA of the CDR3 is TGTGCCAGCAGTTTGTCGGCCAGGAATATCGGGGGGCCCCAGCATTTT. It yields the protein CASSLSARNIGGPQHF.

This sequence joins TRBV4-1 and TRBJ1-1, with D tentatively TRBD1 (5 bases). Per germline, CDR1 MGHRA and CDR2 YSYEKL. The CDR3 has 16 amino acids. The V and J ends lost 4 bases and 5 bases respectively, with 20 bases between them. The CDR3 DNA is TGCGCCAGCAGCCGCGCCGGGGGAGGCGAGAAAACTGAAGCTTTCTTT. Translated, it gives CASSRAGGGEKTEAFF.

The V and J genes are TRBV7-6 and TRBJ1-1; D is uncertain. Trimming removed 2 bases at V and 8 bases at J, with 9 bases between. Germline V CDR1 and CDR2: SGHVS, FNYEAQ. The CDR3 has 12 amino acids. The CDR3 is CASSLIAGEAFF. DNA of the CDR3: TGTGCCAGCAGCTTAATCGCCGGGGAAGCTTTCTTT.

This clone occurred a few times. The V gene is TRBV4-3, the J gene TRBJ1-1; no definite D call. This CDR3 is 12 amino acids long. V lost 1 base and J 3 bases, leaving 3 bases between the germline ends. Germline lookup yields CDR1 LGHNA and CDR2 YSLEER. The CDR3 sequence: CASSQGYTEAFF. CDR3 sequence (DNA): TGCGCCAGCAGCCAAGGGTACACTGAAGCTTTCTTT.

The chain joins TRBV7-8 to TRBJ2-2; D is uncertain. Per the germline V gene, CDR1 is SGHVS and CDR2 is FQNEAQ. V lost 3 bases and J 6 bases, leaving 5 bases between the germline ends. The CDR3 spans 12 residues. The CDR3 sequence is CASSLDAGELFF. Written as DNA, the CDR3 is TGTGCCAGCAGCTTGGATGCCGGGGAGCTGTTTTTT.

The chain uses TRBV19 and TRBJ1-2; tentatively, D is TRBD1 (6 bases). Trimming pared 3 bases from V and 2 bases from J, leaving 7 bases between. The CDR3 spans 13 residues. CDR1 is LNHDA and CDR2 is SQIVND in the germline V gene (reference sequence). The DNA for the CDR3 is TGTGCCAGTAGTATGACAGGCAACTATGGCTACACCTTC. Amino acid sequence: CASSMTGNYGYTF.

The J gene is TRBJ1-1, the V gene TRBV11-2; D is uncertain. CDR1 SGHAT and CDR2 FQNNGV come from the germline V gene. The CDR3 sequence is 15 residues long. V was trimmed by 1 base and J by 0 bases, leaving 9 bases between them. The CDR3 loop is CASSLASGLNTEAFF. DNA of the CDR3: TGTGCCAGCAGCTTAGCATCCGGATTGAACACTGAAGCTTTCTTT.

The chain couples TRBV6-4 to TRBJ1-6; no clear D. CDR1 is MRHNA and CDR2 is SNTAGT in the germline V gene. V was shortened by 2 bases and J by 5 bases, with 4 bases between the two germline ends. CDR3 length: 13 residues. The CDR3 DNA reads TGTGCCAGCAGTGACAGGGATAATTCACCCCTCCACTTT. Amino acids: CASSDRDNSPLHF.

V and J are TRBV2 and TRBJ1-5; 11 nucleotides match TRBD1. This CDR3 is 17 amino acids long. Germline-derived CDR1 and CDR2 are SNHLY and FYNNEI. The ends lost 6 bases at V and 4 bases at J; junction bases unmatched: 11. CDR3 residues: CASSDRDRGSFNQPQHF. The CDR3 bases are TGTGCCAGCAGCGACCGGGACAGGGGGTCATTTAATCAGCCCCAGCATTTT.

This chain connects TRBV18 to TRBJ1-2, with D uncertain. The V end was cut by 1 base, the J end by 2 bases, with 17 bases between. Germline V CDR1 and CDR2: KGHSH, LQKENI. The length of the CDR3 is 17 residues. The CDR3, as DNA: TGTGCCAGCTCACCACGGGTCGCGGGCCAAGGGAACTATGGCTACACCTTC. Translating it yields CASSPRVAGQGNYGYTF.

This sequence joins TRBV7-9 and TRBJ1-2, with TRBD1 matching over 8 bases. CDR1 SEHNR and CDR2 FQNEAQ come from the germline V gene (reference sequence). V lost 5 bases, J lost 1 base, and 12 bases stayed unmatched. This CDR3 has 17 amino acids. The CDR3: CASSPNRTGLINYGYTF. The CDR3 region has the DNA TGTGCCAGCAGCCCCAACCGGACAGGGCTGATTAACTATGGCTACACCTTC. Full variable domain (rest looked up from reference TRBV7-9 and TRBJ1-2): DTGVSQNPRHKITKRGQNVTFRCDPISEHNRLYWYRQTLGQGPEFLTYFQNEAQLEKSRLLSDRFSAERPKGSFSTLEIQRTEQGDSAMYLCASSPNRTGLINYGYTFGSGTRLTVV.

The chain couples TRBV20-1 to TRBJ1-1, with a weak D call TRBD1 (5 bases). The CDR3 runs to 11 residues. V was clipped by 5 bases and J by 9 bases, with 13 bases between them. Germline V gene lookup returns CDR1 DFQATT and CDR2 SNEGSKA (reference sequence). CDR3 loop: CSAYLQEKAFF. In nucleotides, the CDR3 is TGCAGTGCTTATCTACAGGAGAAAGCTTTCTTT.

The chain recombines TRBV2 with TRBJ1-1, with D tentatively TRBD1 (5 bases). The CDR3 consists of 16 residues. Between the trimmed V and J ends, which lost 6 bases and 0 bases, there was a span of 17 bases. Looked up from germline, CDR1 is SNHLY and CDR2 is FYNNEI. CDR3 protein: CASRAGVWIMNTEAFF. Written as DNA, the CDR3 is TGTGCCAGCAGAGCGGGGGTGTGGATAATGAACACTGAAGCTTTCTTT.

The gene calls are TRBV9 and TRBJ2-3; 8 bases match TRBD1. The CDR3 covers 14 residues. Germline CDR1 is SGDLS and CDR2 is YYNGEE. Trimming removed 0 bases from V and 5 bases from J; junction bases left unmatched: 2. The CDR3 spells CASSVGRGRDTQYF. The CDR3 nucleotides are TGTGCCAGCAGCGTAGGCAGGGGGCGAGATACGCAGTATTTT.

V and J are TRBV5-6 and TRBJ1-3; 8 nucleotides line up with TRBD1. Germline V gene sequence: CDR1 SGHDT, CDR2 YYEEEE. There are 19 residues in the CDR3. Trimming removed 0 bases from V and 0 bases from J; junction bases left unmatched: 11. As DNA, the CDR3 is TGTGCCAGCAGCTTGGCAACGGCAGGGGGCATCCACTCTGGAAACACCATATATTTT. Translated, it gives CASSLATAGGIHSGNTIYF.

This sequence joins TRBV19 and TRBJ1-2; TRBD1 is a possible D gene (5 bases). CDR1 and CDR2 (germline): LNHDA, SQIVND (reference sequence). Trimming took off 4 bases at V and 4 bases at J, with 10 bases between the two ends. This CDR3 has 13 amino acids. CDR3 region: CASSKTEIYGYTF. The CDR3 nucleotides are TGTGCCAGTAGTAAGACAGAAATCTATGGCTACACCTTC.

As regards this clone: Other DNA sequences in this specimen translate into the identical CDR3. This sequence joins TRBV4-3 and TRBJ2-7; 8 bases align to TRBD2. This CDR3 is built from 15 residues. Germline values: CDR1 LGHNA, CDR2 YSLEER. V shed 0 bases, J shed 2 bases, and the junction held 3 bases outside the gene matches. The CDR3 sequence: CASSQEGLGTYEQYF. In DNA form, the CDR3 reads TGCGCCAGCAGCCAAGAGGGACTAGGGACCTACGAGCAGTACTTC.